Listed here are 3 T cell receptor beta chains from one sample, sequenced in a study of blood T cell repertoires in COVID-19 (dated by TCRdb to about 2020). Libraries came from the immunoSEQ multiplex PCR assay. Drawn from immuneACCESS, this table holds only the in-frame rearrangements with V and J called that TCRdb kept. Clones are partly lost; checked studies trace under half to an unresolved V gene and leave the rest unexplained. The sample table holds approximately 340,000 clones, of which roughly 89% were seen once. The ten biggest clones cover around 9.9% of the sample. The sequenced material came from peripheral blood. The receptors originated from a young man with COVID-19, enrolled during active disease.

V gene TRBV2 combines with J gene TRBJ1-6; possibly TRBD1 for D (5 bases). The CDR3 sequence is 14 residues long. The V end was cut by 9 bases, the J end by 7 bases, with 16 bases between. Germline lookup yields CDR1 SNHLY and CDR2 FYNNEI. The CDR3 region is CARSQGLMNSPLHF. The CDR3 nucleotides read TGTGCCAGGAGTCAGGGATTAATGAATTCACCCCTCCACTTT.

This clone has only one observation. The chain uses TRBV29-1 and TRBJ2-3, with TRBD1 matching 7 bases. The V and J ends lost 7 bases and 2 bases, in that order; junction bases with no gene match: 6. Germline V gives CDR1 SQVTM, CDR2 ANQGSEA. The CDR3 is 13 residues long. This CDR3 reads CSAGQTNTDTQYF. The CDR3 DNA follows: TGCAGCGCGGGACAGACGAACACAGATACGCAGTATTTT.

This clone is a singleton in its sample. J is TRBJ1-5 and V is TRBV28; 7 bases map to TRBD1. Germline CDR1 reads MDHEN; CDR2 reads SYDVKM. V gave up 3 bases and J gave up 0 bases; unmatched junction bases: 5. CDR3 size: 16 residues. CDR3 protein: CASSLTGTYSNQPQHF. CDR3 DNA sequence: TGTGCCAGCAGTTTGACAGGGACTTATAGCAATCAGCCCCAGCATTTT.